One T cell receptor (beta chain) is described in this entry. What it recognizes is unknown. Germline V CDR1 and CDR2: SGHVS, FNYEAQ. V lost 6 bases and J lost 12, with 15 bases in between. This CDR3 region has 12 residues. The data belong to a study of CD4 T cells in relation to SARS-CoV-2 and coronaviruses. In the study overall: Of the patients, 7 or 8 were male, 4 female, two Hispanic. The HLA restriction of the shared crossreactive spike epitopes was mapped.

The study's findings and limits: Each donor contributed either pre-pandemic or post-infection samples, not both.

Sequencing was performed with immunoSEQ multiplex PCR; in TCRdb, only in-frame clones are kept and a portion is missing. Of under 50,000 clones listed, 85% to 90% are singletons. The chain links TRBV7-6 to TRBJ2-1, with D unclear. Material: memory CD4+ T cells from PBMCs. This sequence originates from an adult with COVID-19. The CDR3 DNA follows: TGTGCCAGCAGTGTTAAGGGCGGAATGCAGTTCTTC. Its protein is CASSVKGGMQFF.